These 26 T cell receptor beta chains share one sample of origin, sequenced in a study of blood T cell repertoires in COVID-19. Clones were sequenced by immunoSEQ multiplex PCR, and TCRdb holds only the in-frame ones, with some missing. The repertoire holds approximately 180,000 clones, with approximately 83% as singletons. Sequencing was performed on peripheral blood. These receptors were collected from a man aged 60 to 75 with acute or convalescent COVID-19.

The rearrangement uses TRBV24-1 and TRBJ1-1; 7 bases agree with TRBD1. The CDR3 covers 13 residues. CDR1 and CDR2 (germline): KGHDR, SFDVKD. V shed 5 bases, J shed 6 bases, and the junction held 5 bases outside the gene matches. The CDR3 protein is CATSGRGNSEAFF. CDR3 bases: TGTGCCACCAGTGGCAGGGGGAATTCTGAAGCTTTCTTT.

CDR3 sequence reads: CASSGRLGLAGVEQFF. Here the CDR3 DNA reads TGTGCCAGCAGTGGAAGATTGGGACTAGCGGGAGTAGAGCAGTTCTTC. V gene TRBV6-6 combines with J gene TRBJ2-1, with 14 bases matching TRBD2. Per germline, CDR1 MNHNY and CDR2 SVGAGI (reference sequence). This CDR3 has 16 amino acids. The V and J ends lost 5 bases and 10 bases, in that order; junction bases with no gene match: 10.

The rearrangement links TRBV5-5 to TRBJ1-2; TRBD1 agrees at 8 bases. The ends lost 1 base at V and 6 bases at J; junction bases unmatched: 2. Per the germline V gene, CDR1 is SGHKS and CDR2 is YYEKEE (reference sequence). The CDR3 loop spans 13 amino acids. This CDR3 reads CASSLPTGDGYTF. CDR3 in DNA: TGTGCCAGCAGCTTGCCGACAGGGGATGGCTACACCTTC.

The chain recombines TRBV19 with TRBJ2-2; 7 nucleotides match TRBD1. V lost 5 bases, J lost 0 bases, and 6 bases stayed unmatched. The CDR3 is made up of 16 amino acids. Per germline, CDR1 LNHDA and CDR2 SQIVND (reference sequence). CDR3: CASSPLDRANTGELFF. CDR3 nucleotide sequence: TGTGCCAGTAGTCCCCTAGACAGGGCGAACACCGGGGAGCTGTTTTTT. The full variable domain, completed using reference TRBV19 and TRBJ2-2, is DGGITQSPKYLFRKEGQNVTLSCEQNLNHDAMYWYRQDPGQGLRLIYYSQIVNDFQKGDIAEGYSVSREKKESFPLTVTSAQKNPTAFYLCASSPLDRANTGELFFGEGSRLTVL.

The V gene is TRBV27, the J gene TRBJ1-2; the match to TRBD1 covers 10 bases. Per the germline V gene, CDR1 is MNHEY and CDR2 is SMNVEV (reference sequence). The CDR3 consists of 16 residues. Trimming removed 5 bases from V and 5 bases from J; junction bases left unmatched: 11. CDR3 in amino acids: CASSLGQGLSRYGYTF. CDR3 nucleotide sequence: TGTGCCAGCAGTCTGGGACAGGGGCTCAGCCGATATGGCTACACCTTC.

The V and J genes are TRBV7-2 and TRBJ2-5; TRBD2 aligns across 10 bases. From germline, CDR1 is SGHTA and CDR2 FQGNSA. The CDR3 spans 16 residues. The CDR3 DNA reads as TGTGTCGGAAATAGGTGGCTAGCGGGAGTTACGAAGACCCAGTACTTC. It is translated as CVGNRWLAGVTKTQYF.

The V call is TRBV19, the J call TRBJ2-2; D might be TRBD2 (5 bases). The V gene lost 4 bases and the J gene lost 0 bases, with 9 bases spanning the gap. Germline lookup yields CDR1 LNHDA and CDR2 SQIVND (reference sequence). This CDR3 is built from 15 residues. The chain's CDR3 is CASSRPGTNTGELFF. As DNA, the CDR3 is TGTGCCAGTAGTAGGCCCGGGACGAACACCGGGGAGCTGTTTTTT.

V and J are TRBV7-2 and TRBJ2-7; possible D gene TRBD2, 5 bases. The CDR3 spans 13 residues. Looked up from germline, CDR1 is SGHTA and CDR2 is FQGNSA. Between the trimmed V and J ends, which lost 5 bases and 3 bases, there was a span of 11 bases. The CDR3 DNA reads TGTGCCAGCAGCGTCGAGAGGGTCTACGAGCAGTACTTC. Translation: CASSVERVYEQYF.

The CDR3 here is CASSVGTGISGNTIYF. The CDR3 DNA reads as TGCGCCAGCAGCGTGGGAACAGGGATCTCTGGAAACACCATATATTTT. This chain connects TRBV5-1 to TRBJ1-3; D might be TRBD1 (6 bases). The V gene's germline CDR1 is SGHRS and CDR2 YFSETQ. There are 16 residues in the CDR3. Deletions cut 4 bases from V and 0 bases from J, with 14 bases between.

The chain links TRBV28 to TRBJ2-1, with 8 bases fitting TRBD2. CDR1 MDHEN and CDR2 SYDVKM come from the germline V gene. The J segment lost 6 bases and the V segment lost 5 bases, leaving 12 bases of the junction unmatched. The CDR3 runs 16 residues. The CDR3 DNA sequence: TGTGCCAGCAGTCCACCGGGACTAGTAAGGAGCAATGAGCAGTTCTTC. Amino acids: CASSPPGLVRSNEQFF.

The genes are TRBV6-5 and TRBJ1-5; 8 nucleotides match TRBD1. The V segment lost 4 bases and the J segment 15 bases; nucleotides outside the gene matches: 20. Germline CDR1 MNHEY, CDR2 SVGAGI. The CDR3 extends over 16 amino acids. The CDR3 bases are TGTGCCAGCAGTTCCACCGTCCTAAAACAGGGGGAAAGGGCGCATTTT. Translating gives CASSSTVLKQGERAHF.

This clone was detected once. This rearrangement joins TRBV11-2 to TRBJ1-6; D might be TRBD1 (5 bases). The V end lost 5 bases, the J end lost 7 bases, and 12 bases lay between the germline ends. In germline, CDR1 is SGHAT, CDR2 FQNNGV. The CDR3 loop spans 14 amino acids. CDR3 protein: CASSPLGGNSPLHF. For the CDR3, the DNA is TGTGCCAGCAGCCCCTTGGGGGGAAATTCACCCCTCCACTTT.

The chain is built from TRBV5-1 and TRBJ2-1; 7 nucleotides agree with TRBD1. V shed 3 bases, J shed 8 bases, and the junction held 5 bases outside the gene matches. There are 13 residues in the CDR3. CDR1 SGHRS and CDR2 YFSETQ come from the germline V gene. The CDR3 loop is CASSSYDRDEQFF. CDR3 DNA: TGCGCCAGCAGCTCCTATGACAGGGATGAGCAGTTCTTC.

V gene TRBV5-1 combines with J gene TRBJ2-1, with 9 positions matching TRBD2. This CDR3 region has 15 residues. Trimming removed 3 bases from V and 4 bases from J; junction bases left unmatched: 5. Germline V gene sequence: CDR1 SGHRS, CDR2 YFSETQ. Here the CDR3 reads CASSSTSGLYNEQFF. The CDR3 DNA is TGCGCCAGCAGCTCGACTAGCGGCTTATACAATGAGCAGTTCTTC.

The chain's CDR3 is CASRNQQGSETQYF. The CDR3 bases are TGCGCCAGCAGGAATCAACAGGGATCGGAGACCCAGTACTTC. The chain employs TRBV5-1 and TRBJ2-5, with a possible D match to TRBD1 (6 bases). Trimming left V 5 bases short and J 5 bases short, with 16 bases between. The CDR3 length is 14 residues. The germline V gene encodes CDR1 SGHRS and CDR2 YFSETQ. The variable domain in full, with the rest retrieved from reference TRBV5-1 and TRBJ2-5, is KAGVTQTPRYLIKTRGQQVTLSCSPISGHRSVSWYQQTPGQGLQFLFEYFSETQRNKGNFPGRFSGRQFSNSRSEMNVSTLELGDSALYLCASRNQQGSETQYFGPGTRLLVL.

The rearrangement uses TRBV10-2 and TRBJ2-3; D is uncertain. The germline V and J ends were trimmed by 2 bases and 2 bases, with 11 bases remaining between them. The length of the CDR3 is 15 residues. The germline gives CDR1 WSHSY, CDR2 SAAADI. This CDR3 is CASSEHSTLTDTQYF. The CDR3 nucleotides read TGCGCCAGCAGTGAGCACAGCACTCTCACAGATACGCAGTATTTT.

The gene calls are TRBV10-3 and TRBJ2-7; no reliable D call. V lost 4 bases and J lost 3, with 13 bases in between. The germline CDR1 and CDR2 sequences are ENHRY and SYGVKD. The CDR3 length is 14 residues. CDR3 nucleotide sequence: TGTGCCATCAGTGGGTCTGGTACAGACTACGAGCAGTACTTC. As protein: CAISGSGTDYEQYF.

The gene calls are TRBV7-9 and TRBJ1-1; the D is unclear. CDR1 and CDR2 (germline): SEHNR, FQNEAQ (reference sequence). CDR3 length: 13 amino acids. V was pared by 1 base and J by 1 base, with 4 bases between. The CDR3 nucleotides are TGTGCCAGCAGCTTAGACACGAACACTGAAGCTTTCTTT. It is translated as CASSLDTNTEAFF.

V gene TRBV19 combines with J gene TRBJ1-2, with D possibly being TRBD1 (5 bases). CDR1 is LNHDA and CDR2 is SQIVND in the germline V gene (reference sequence). The CDR3 contains 13 residues. V lost 3 bases to trimming and J lost 8 bases, with 13 bases between them. The CDR3 bases are TGTGCCAGTAGTATGAAAGGGGTTTTCGGCTACACCTTC. This gives the protein CASSMKGVFGYTF. The full variable domain, its missing parts supplied by reference TRBV19 and TRBJ1-2, is DGGITQSPKYLFRKEGQNVTLSCEQNLNHDAMYWYRQDPGQGLRLIYYSQIVNDFQKGDIAEGYSVSREKKESFPLTVTSAQKNPTAFYLCASSMKGVFGYTFGSGTRLTVV.

This chain uses TRBV2 with TRBJ2-5; TRBD2 matches at 7 bases. The ends lost 1 base at V and 5 bases at J; junction bases unmatched: 13. The CDR3 totals 17 residues. Germline V gene data show CDR1 as SNHLY and CDR2 as FYNNEI. The CDR3 sequence is CASSEGEGWAASETQYF. In nucleotides, the CDR3 is TGTGCCAGCAGTGAAGGGGAGGGGTGGGCAGCCAGCGAGACCCAGTACTTC.

The gene calls are TRBV6-4 and TRBJ2-1; TRBD2 is a possible D gene (6 bases). The V end lost 2 bases, the J end lost 8 bases, and 13 bases lay between the germline ends. The germline V gene encodes CDR1 MRHNA and CDR2 SNTAGT. The CDR3 length is 14 residues. The DNA for the CDR3 is TGTGCCAGCAGTGACCCTGACTGGGGGGATGAGCAGTTCTTC. It specifies CASSDPDWGDEQFF.

V gene TRBV6-5 combines with J gene TRBJ1-1; 7 bases are a match to TRBD1. V gave up 0 bases and J gave up 12 bases; unmatched junction bases: 4. Germline V CDR1 and CDR2: MNHEY, SVGAGI. The CDR3 loop spans 12 amino acids. CDR3 protein: CASSYSTGRPFF. The CDR3 DNA sequence: TGTGCCAGCAGTTACTCGACAGGGAGGCCTTTCTTT.

The J gene is TRBJ2-7, the V gene TRBV9; no reliable D call. In germline, CDR1 is SGDLS, CDR2 YYNGEE. V shed 4 bases and J shed 2 bases, with 13 bases lying between them. This CDR3 contains 14 residues. The CDR3 here is CASSPGSGAYEQYF. For the CDR3, the DNA is TGTGCCAGCAGCCCCGGTTCGGGTGCCTACGAGCAGTACTTC.

This clone appeared once. The J gene is TRBJ2-7, the V gene TRBV5-6; TRBD1 is a possible D gene (6 bases). V shed 4 bases and J shed 2 bases, with 19 bases lying between them. The germline gives CDR1 SGHDT, CDR2 YYEEEE. The CDR3 runs 16 residues. CDR3 amino acids: CASSEWGRLTAYEQYF. CDR3 coding DNA: TGTGCCAGCAGCGAATGGGGGCGCTTGACAGCCTACGAGCAGTACTTC. Full variable domain (outside the CDR3, taken from reference TRBV5-6 and TRBJ2-7): DAGVTQSPTHLIKTRGQQVTLRCSPKSGHDTVSWYQQALGQGPQFIFQYYEEEERQRGNFPDRFSGHQFPNYSSELNVNALLLGDSALYLCASSEWGRLTAYEQYFGPGTRLTVT.

This clone was seen only a few times. V usage is TRBV7-2 and J usage is TRBJ2-1, with a possible D match to TRBD1 (5 bases). The CDR3 consists of 13 residues. V was pared by 1 base and J by 8 bases, with 9 bases between. Germline V gives CDR1 SGHTA, CDR2 FQGNSA. CDR3 amino acids: CASSLVQGDEQFF. The CDR3 DNA sequence: TGTGCCAGCAGCTTAGTTCAGGGCGATGAGCAGTTCTTC.

The chain combines TRBV5-6 with TRBJ1-6; a possible D gene is TRBD1 (5 bases). V lost 3 bases and J lost 7, with 17 bases in between. Germline V gene sequence: CDR1 SGHDT, CDR2 YYEEEE. This CDR3 is built from 16 residues. DNA of the CDR3: TGTGCCAGCAGCTCTAGATCAGGGATCGTAAATTCACCCCTCCACTTT. Protein: CASSSRSGIVNSPLHF. Together with reference TRBV5-6 and TRBJ1-6, the CDR3 gives the full variable domain: DAGVTQSPTHLIKTRGQQVTLRCSPKSGHDTVSWYQQALGQGPQFIFQYYEEEERQRGNFPDRFSGHQFPNYSSELNVNALLLGDSALYLCASSSRSGIVNSPLHFGNGTRLTVT.